This T cell receptor beta chain was documented in a study of blood T cell repertoires in COVID-19. For the study at large: PBMCs, B-cell-depleted T cells, or T cells were the source of the cDNA or gDNA that made up the material.

V lost 9 bases and J lost 0, with 12 bases in between. The CDR3 is made up of 14 amino acids. CDR1 and CDR2 from the germline V gene are MNHEY and SVGAGI. All recovered Cohort 3 donors got two negative PCRs, got clearance, or saw symptom resolution. Methods used by the authors: How many nucleated cells were present was estimated from reference gene primer amplification. Libraries were prepared by immunoSEQ multiplex PCR; TCRdb keeps only in-frame clonotypes and omits some of them. V and J calls plus clone size are reproduced from that table; the DNA served to infer D and trimming. The sample holds approximately 500,000 clones; roughly 90% are singletons and the top ten take approximately 1.8%.

This clonotype was sampled from a woman aged 40 to 55 who had recovered from COVID-19. This chain links TRBV6-5 with TRBJ1-5, with D unclear. The sequenced material came from PBMCs or T cells enriched from blood (not recorded which). This CDR3 reads CASSGRDSNQPQHF. DNA for the CDR3: TGTGCCAGTTCGGGGAGGGATAGCAATCAGCCCCAGCATTTT.